In this sample, the clone carrying this T cell receptor beta chain turned up many times. Germline CDR1 SGDLS, CDR2 YYNGEE. The CDR3 is 17 residues long. The V end lost 2 bases, the J end lost 1 base, and 17 bases lay between the germline ends. This entry belongs to a study of human T cells and chemical hapten exposure. TCRdb re-derived calls from the RACE reads in MiXCR, one entry per CDR3 protein. Of about 100,000 distinct CDR3 sequences listed, more than 9.5% are singletons. Documented time point: patch test 2, 6 weeks after DPC sensitization. Treatment meaning: therapeutic diphenylcyclopropenone sensitization with weekly scalp DPC.

The rearrangement uses TRBV9 and TRBJ2-3, with D maybe TRBD2 (6 bases). The sequencing here drew on whole blood, taken in connection with sensitization to the hapten diphenylcyclopropenone (DPC). The TCR was taken from a woman aged 40-49 years with alopecia areata. Some clones in this sample may be carry-over from other donors' samples. CDR3 loop: CASSVKAWGERTDTQYF. CDR3 in DNA: TGTGCCAGCAGCGTCAAGGCCTGGGGGGAACGCACAGATACGCAGTATTTT.